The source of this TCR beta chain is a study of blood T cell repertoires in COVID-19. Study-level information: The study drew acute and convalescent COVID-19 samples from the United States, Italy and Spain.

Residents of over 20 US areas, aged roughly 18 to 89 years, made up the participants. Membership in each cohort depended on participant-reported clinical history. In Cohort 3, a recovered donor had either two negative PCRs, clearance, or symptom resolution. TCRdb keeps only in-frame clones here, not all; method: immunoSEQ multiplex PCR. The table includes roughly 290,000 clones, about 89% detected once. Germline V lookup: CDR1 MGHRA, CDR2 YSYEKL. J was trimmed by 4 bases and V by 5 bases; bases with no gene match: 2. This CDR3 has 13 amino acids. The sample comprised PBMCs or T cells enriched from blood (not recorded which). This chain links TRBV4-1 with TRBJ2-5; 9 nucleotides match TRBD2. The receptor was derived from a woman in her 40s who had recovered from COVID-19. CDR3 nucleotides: TGCGCCAGCAGCAGCGGGAGGCGAGAGACCCAGTACTTC. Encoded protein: CASSSGRRETQYF.